A single sample gave rise to the 30 T cell receptor beta chains below, sequenced in a study of T-cell memory formation after mild COVID-19. TCRdb reprocessed the 5' RACE reads with MiXCR, giving one entry per CDR3 protein. The table shows a few hundred thousand distinct CDR3 sequences, with around 20% occurring only once. The sequenced sample consisted of PBMCs or a T cell subset sorted from them (not recorded which). The receptors derive from a man aged 18 to 30 who had mild COVID-19 (a few samples of this study predate the infection). Cell type and time point are not known.

J is TRBJ2-1 and V is TRBV12-3 or TRBV12-4, with 10 bases matching TRBD2. The V and J ends lost 7 bases and 2 bases, in that order; junction bases with no gene match: 8. The CDR3 contains 16 residues. For the CDR3, the DNA is TGTGCCAGCACCAGGGCAGGGACTAGCGCCTACAATGAGCAGTTCTTC. Its translation: CASTRAGTSAYNEQFF.

The sample holds a few counts of this clonotype. The chain employs TRBV29-1 and TRBJ2-3, with 9 nucleotides matching TRBD1. Trimming took 2 bases from V and 5 from J; bases not matched to a gene: 8. Germline V gene data show CDR1 as SQVTM and CDR2 as ANQGSEA. This CDR3 is built from 15 residues. CDR3 sequence: CSVEFGTGFRDTQYF. The CDR3 DNA reads TGCAGCGTTGAATTTGGGACAGGGTTTAGAGATACGCAGTATTTT.

This clonotype was seen a few times. The V call is TRBV5-1, the J call TRBJ2-3; 7 nucleotides align to TRBD2. V lost 0 bases, J lost 6 bases, and 4 bases stayed unmatched. CDR3 size: 14 residues. From germline, CDR1 is SGHRS and CDR2 YFSETQ. This CDR3 is CASSLESGGDTQYF. DNA for the CDR3: TGCGCCAGCAGCTTGGAATCGGGGGGTGATACGCAGTATTTT.

This rearrangement joins TRBV27 to TRBJ2-2; TRBD2 might be the D (7 bases). The CDR3 runs 16 residues. Germline V gives CDR1 MNHEY, CDR2 SMNVEV (reference sequence). V lost 7 bases and J 5 bases, leaving 20 bases between the germline ends. The CDR3: CASTSLVGGATGELFF. CDR3 in DNA: TGTGCCAGCACCTCCCTTGTAGGGGGGGCGACCGGGGAGCTGTTTTTT.

This clonotype was detected a few times. This rearrangement joins TRBV7-9 to TRBJ2-5; no definite D call. This CDR3 is built from 15 residues. Trimming removed 5 bases at V and 0 bases at J, with 13 bases between. Germline CDR1 is SEHNR and CDR2 is FQNEAQ (reference sequence). CDR3 DNA sequence: TGTGCCAGCAGCCCTCGGACGGAACACCAAGAGACCCAGTACTTC. Amino acid sequence: CASSPRTEHQETQYF.

The chain couples TRBV6-2 or TRBV6-3 to TRBJ1-5, with 10 bases matching TRBD1. The germline V gene encodes CDR1 MNHEY and CDR2 SVGEGT. Trimming removed 6 bases from V and 6 bases from J; junction bases left unmatched: 2. The CDR3 covers 13 residues. CDR3: CASRGQGTQPQHF. CDR3 nucleotides: TGTGCCAGCAGGGGACAGGGGACTCAGCCCCAGCATTTT.

The J gene is TRBJ2-5, the V gene TRBV7-3; 15 bases map to TRBD2. Germline CDR1 and CDR2: SGHTA and FQGTGA. The trim removed 6 bases at V and 2 bases at J, leaving 4 bases unmatched. The CDR3 covers 16 residues. CDR3 amino acids: CASSPGTSGGQETQYF. For the CDR3, the DNA is TGTGCCAGCAGTCCCGGGACTAGCGGGGGGCAAGAGACCCAGTACTTC. Drawing the rest from reference TRBV7-3 and TRBJ2-5, the complete variable domain is GAGVSQTPSNKVTEKGKYVELRCDPISGHTALYWYRQSLGQGPEFLIYFQGTGAADDSGLPNDRFFAVRPEGSVSTLKIQRTERGDSAVYLCASSPGTSGGQETQYFGPGTRLLVL.

V usage is TRBV6-5 and J usage is TRBJ2-5, with D tentatively TRBD1 or TRBD2 (6 bases each). The CDR3 consists of 15 residues. V was pared by 0 bases and J by 5 bases, with 13 bases between. In germline, CDR1 is MNHEY, CDR2 SVGAGI. The CDR3 is CASSYSGGELETQYF. CDR3 bases: TGTGCCAGCAGTTACTCGGGGGGCGAACTCGAGACCCAGTACTTC.

This clonotype was observed many times. The gene calls are TRBV5-1 and TRBJ1-1; D is unclear. The ends were cut back, 4 bases at V and 0 bases at J, with 10 bases in the middle. From germline, CDR1 is SGHRS and CDR2 YFSETQ. The CDR3 runs to 14 residues. CDR3 nucleotides: TGCGCCAGCAGCCTGGACGGAATGAACACTGAAGCTTTCTTT. Translated, it gives CASSLDGMNTEAFF. The full variable domain, completed using reference TRBV5-1 and TRBJ1-1, is KAGVTQTPRYLIKTRGQQVTLSCSPISGHRSVSWYQQTPGQGLQFLFEYFSETQRNKGNFPGRFSGRQFSNSRSEMNVSTLELGDSALYLCASSLDGMNTEAFFGQGTRLTVV.

The chain has TRBV11-1 and TRBJ2-2; a possible D gene is TRBD2 (7 bases). Trimming removed 5 bases from V and 6 bases from J, with 22 bases in between. CDR3 size: 17 residues. Per germline, CDR1 SGHAT and CDR2 FQDESV (reference sequence). The DNA of the CDR3 is TGTGCCAGCAGCCCTCGGGGGGCCACCTCGGCCGCCGGGGAGCTGTTTTTT. Its protein is CASSPRGATSAAGELFF.

A few counts support this clonotype. The chain uses TRBV4-1 and TRBJ1-4; D not resolved. In germline, CDR1 is MGHRA, CDR2 YSYEKL. V was trimmed by 2 bases and J by 7 bases, leaving 14 bases between them. The CDR3 runs 15 residues. This chain's CDR3 is CASSQLLQTREKLFF. DNA for the CDR3: TGCGCCAGCAGCCAATTGTTGCAGACTCGTGAAAAACTGTTTTTT.

V and J are TRBV10-3 and TRBJ2-2; weak D call: TRBD1 (7 bases). Looked up from germline, CDR1 is ENHRY and CDR2 is SYGVKD. The CDR3 covers 14 residues. V gave up 8 bases and J gave up 2 bases, with 12 bases separating them. The CDR3 reads CAIGRTGNTGELFF. CDR3 DNA: TGTGCCATCGGGAGGACAGGCAACACCGGGGAGCTGTTTTTT.

This chain links TRBV29-1 with TRBJ2-5; possibly TRBD1 for D (6 bases). CDR3 length: 12 amino acids. The germline CDR1 and CDR2 sequences are SQVTM and ANQGSEA. V lost 4 bases to trimming and J lost 4 bases, with 10 bases between them. DNA of the CDR3: TGCAGCGTTGTTGGGGGCGGAGAGACCCAGTACTTC. Translated, it gives CSVVGGGETQYF.

The chain joins TRBV7-9 to TRBJ2-1, with 11 bases identical to TRBD2. This CDR3 spans 19 amino acids. Germline V gene data show CDR1 as SEHNR and CDR2 as FQNEAQ (reference sequence). Losses at the gene ends were 4 bases for V and 3 bases for J; bases not matched to a gene: 14. The CDR3 region is CASSSTRARGLAVYNEQFF. The DNA for the CDR3 is TGTGCCAGCAGCTCAACGCGGGCTAGGGGACTAGCGGTCTACAATGAGCAGTTCTTC.

The sample holds a few counts of this clonotype. The chain joins TRBV6-1 to TRBJ2-1; 12 bases are a match to TRBD1. V dropped 7 bases and J dropped 10; count of bases not matched to a gene: 11. This CDR3 spans 15 amino acids. Germline-derived CDR1 and CDR2 are MNHNS and SASEGT. The CDR3 DNA reads TGTGCCAGCACTATCCGGGACAGGGGGCCAGAAGAGCAGTTCTTC. Protein product: CASTIRDRGPEEQFF.

The genes are TRBV7-2 and TRBJ1-3; 9 bases are shared with TRBD1. The CDR3 consists of 15 residues. Germline assignment: CDR1 SGHTA and CDR2 FQGNSA. The junction had 6 bases not matched to a gene; V was cut back by 5 bases and J by 4 bases. The CDR3 region has the DNA TGTGCCAGCAGCCCGGGACAGGGCTGGGGAAACACCATATATTTT. It encodes CASSPGQGWGNTIYF.

J is TRBJ2-7 and V is TRBV6-1, with D perhaps assigned TRBD1 or TRBD2 (5 bases each). The V end lost 6 bases, the J end lost 4 bases, and 13 bases lay between the germline ends. CDR1 and CDR2 (germline): MNHNS, SASEGT. There are 13 residues in the CDR3. This CDR3 reads CASRAWGIYEQYV. As DNA, the CDR3 is TGTGCCAGCAGGGCCTGGGGGATTTACGAGCAGTACGTC.

The V and J genes are TRBV10-3 and TRBJ2-3; 11 bases match TRBD2. V lost 9 bases and J lost 2; bases outside the gene matches: 4. CDR3 length: 14 amino acids. Germline assignment: CDR1 ENHRY and CDR2 SYGVKD. Here the CDR3 reads CAMSGLADTDTQYF. The CDR3 DNA reads as TGTGCCATGTCGGGACTAGCGGACACAGATACGCAGTATTTT.

This clonotype was seen more than once but under ten times. This chain links TRBV11-2 with TRBJ2-2, with D possibly being TRBD1 (6 bases). Germline-derived CDR1 and CDR2 are SGHAT and FQNNGV. Trimming cost V 6 bases and J 5 bases, with 16 bases left between them. The CDR3 has 15 residues. The DNA of the CDR3 is TGTGCCAGCAGAACCGGAACAGGGTGGACCGGGGAGCTGTTTTTT. Protein sequence: CASRTGTGWTGELFF.

This clonotype appeared a few times. The V gene is TRBV5-1, the J gene TRBJ1-4, with 7 bases fitting TRBD1. CDR1 SGHRS and CDR2 YFSETQ come from the germline V gene. The V and J ends lost 4 bases and 5 bases, in that order; junction bases with no gene match: 11. The CDR3 is 16 amino acids. The CDR3 loop is CASSPARTGGNEKLFF. CDR3 bases: TGCGCCAGCAGCCCTGCCCGGACAGGCGGAAATGAAAAACTGTTTTTT.

The chain couples TRBV12-3 or TRBV12-4 to TRBJ1-6; 10 nucleotides agree with TRBD1. Losses at the gene ends were 6 bases for V and 7 bases for J; bases not matched to a gene: 6. The CDR3 has 15 amino acids. Written as DNA, the CDR3 is TGTGCCAGCAGATCAGGGACAGGGGTCAATTCACCCCTCCACTTT. Translating gives CASRSGTGVNSPLHF.

Many counts were recorded for this clonotype. This chain uses TRBV7-2 with TRBJ2-4; D gene uncertain. This CDR3 is built from 11 residues. The V gene's germline CDR1 is SGHTA and CDR2 FQGNSA. Trimming pared 0 bases from V and 10 bases from J, leaving 4 bases between. In DNA, the CDR3 is TGTGCCAGCAGCTTAGCGGGGATTCAGTACTTC. Its protein product is CASSLAGIQYF.

The chain joins TRBV7-9 to TRBJ2-7; D is unresolved. This CDR3 comprises 13 residues. The germline V gene encodes CDR1 SEHNR and CDR2 FQNEAQ (reference sequence). The V end lost 2 bases, the J end lost 2 bases, and 7 bases lay between the germline ends. The CDR3: CASSLSEAYEQYV. The CDR3 DNA is TGTGCCAGCAGCTTAAGTGAGGCCTACGAGCAGTACGTC.

V and J are TRBV7-2 and TRBJ1-3, with D maybe TRBD1 (5 bases). The CDR3 is made up of 14 amino acids. Deletions cut 4 bases from V and 0 bases from J, with 7 bases between. Germline V gene data show CDR1 as SGHTA and CDR2 as FQGNSA. The CDR3: CASSSDISGNTIYF. The CDR3 coding sequence is TGTGCCAGCAGCTCGGACATCTCTGGAAACACCATATATTTT.

This sequence joins TRBV20-1 and TRBJ1-6; D is perhaps TRBD1 (5 bases). The CDR3 is 15 amino acids. Germline loops: CDR1 DFQATT, CDR2 SNEGSKA (reference sequence). Trimming left V 3 bases short and J 3 bases short, with 12 bases between. CDR3 region: CSASIQGRYNSPLHF. CDR3 nucleotide sequence: TGCAGTGCTAGTATCCAGGGCCGCTATAATTCACCCCTCCACTTT.

Ten or more counts support this clonotype. The CDR3 region is CASRRPGVGELFF. CDR3 DNA: TGTGCCAGCAGGCGACCTGGGGTCGGGGAGCTGTTTTTT. This chain joins TRBV12-3 or TRBV12-4 and TRBJ2-2; D is undetermined. V lost 6 bases to trimming and J lost 7 bases, with 12 bases between them. The CDR3 loop spans 13 amino acids.

This clonotype has more than one count but fewer than ten. The chain employs TRBV5-1 and TRBJ2-3; no clear D. V lost 6 bases to trimming and J lost 1 base, with 9 bases between them. CDR3 length equals 13 residues. Germline CDR1 is SGHRS and CDR2 is YFSETQ. The CDR3 reads CASKRLGTDTQYF. The CDR3 nucleotides are TGCGCCAGCAAGAGGCTGGGCACAGATACGCAGTATTTT.

The rearrangement uses TRBV19 and TRBJ2-2; D may be TRBD1 or TRBD2 (5 bases each). The germline V and J ends were trimmed by 2 bases and 3 bases, with 7 bases remaining between them. In germline, CDR1 is LNHDA, CDR2 SQIVND (reference sequence). The length of the CDR3 is 14 residues. CDR3 residues: CASSIWGYTGELFF. The CDR3 region has the DNA TGTGCCAGTAGTATATGGGGGTACACCGGGGAGCTGTTTTTT.

This clonotype showed up just a few times. The V call is TRBV7-6, the J call TRBJ2-3, with 9 positions matching TRBD1. The J segment lost 10 bases and the V segment lost 5 bases, leaving 4 bases of the junction unmatched. Germline V gene lookup returns CDR1 SGHVS and CDR2 FNYEAQ. This CDR3 comprises 12 residues. The CDR3 sequence: CASSGTGNSQYF. For the CDR3, the DNA is TGTGCCAGCAGCGGGACAGGGAACTCGCAGTATTTT.

In nucleotides, the CDR3 is TGTGCCAGCAGTGAAGGGACACACTATGGCTACACCTTC. Its protein product is CASSEGTHYGYTF. The chain has TRBV2 and TRBJ1-2, with D possibly TRBD1 on 5 matching bases. Germline-derived CDR1 and CDR2 are SNHLY and FYNNEI. The CDR3 is made up of 13 amino acids. V lost 1 base and J lost 3, with 6 bases in between.